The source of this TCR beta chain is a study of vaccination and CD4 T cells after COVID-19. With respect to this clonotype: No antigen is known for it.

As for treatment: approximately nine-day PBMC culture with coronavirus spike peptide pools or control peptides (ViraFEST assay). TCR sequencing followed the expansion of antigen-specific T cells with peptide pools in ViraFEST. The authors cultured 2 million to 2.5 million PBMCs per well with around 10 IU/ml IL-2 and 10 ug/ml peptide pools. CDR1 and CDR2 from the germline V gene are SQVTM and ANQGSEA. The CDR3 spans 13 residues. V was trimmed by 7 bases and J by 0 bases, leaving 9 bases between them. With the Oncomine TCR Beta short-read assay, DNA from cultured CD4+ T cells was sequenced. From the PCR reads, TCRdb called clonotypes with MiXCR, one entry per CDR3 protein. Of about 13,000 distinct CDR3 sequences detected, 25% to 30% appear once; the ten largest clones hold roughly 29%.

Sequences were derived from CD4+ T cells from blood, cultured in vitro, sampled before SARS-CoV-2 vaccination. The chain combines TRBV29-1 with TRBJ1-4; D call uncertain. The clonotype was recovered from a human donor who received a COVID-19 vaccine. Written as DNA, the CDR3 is TGCAGCGCCTCCGGGACAACTAATGAAAAACTGTTTTTT. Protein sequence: CSASGTTNEKLFF.